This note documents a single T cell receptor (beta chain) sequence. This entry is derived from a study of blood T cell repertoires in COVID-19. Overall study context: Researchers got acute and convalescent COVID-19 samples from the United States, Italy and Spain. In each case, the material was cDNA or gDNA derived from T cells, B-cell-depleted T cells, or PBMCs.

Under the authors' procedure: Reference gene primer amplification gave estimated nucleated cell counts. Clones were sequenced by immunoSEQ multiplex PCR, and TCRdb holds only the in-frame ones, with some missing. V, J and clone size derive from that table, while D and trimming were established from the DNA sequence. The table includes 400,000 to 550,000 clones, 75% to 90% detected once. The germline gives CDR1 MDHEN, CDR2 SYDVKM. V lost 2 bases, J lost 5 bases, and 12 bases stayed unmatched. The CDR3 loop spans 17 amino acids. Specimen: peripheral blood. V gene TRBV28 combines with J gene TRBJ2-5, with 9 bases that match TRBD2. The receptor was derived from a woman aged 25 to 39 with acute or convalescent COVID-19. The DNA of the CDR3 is TGTGCCAGCAGTTTAGGGACTTCGGGACTAGCCCGGGAGACCCAGTACTTC. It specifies CASSLGTSGLARETQYF.